This T cell receptor (beta chain) emerged from a study of cytomegalovirus exposure and HLA in healthy donors. Study-wide findings and caveats: Listed as cytomegalovirus-associated were more than 150 TCR beta chains. Per a prior analysis, the majority of TCR beta V segments were productive roughly 90% or roughly 30% of the time.

The study ran its PCR with 60 Vbeta and 13 Jbeta primers. Method: immunoSEQ multiplex PCR; TCRdb's copy keeps in-frame clones and lacks some. The sample consists of about 99,000 clones, around three quarters of them appearing once. Germline CDR1 and CDR2: LNHNV and YYDKDF (reference sequence). This CDR3 comprises 13 residues. Germline trimming cut 2 bases from V and 17 bases from J; bases unmatched to any gene: 11. In the case of this clone: The antigen remains undetermined.

Healthy bone marrow donors made up the donors. This receptor was obtained from a male donor in good health and CMV-seropositive. The sample was PBMCs. The chain employs TRBV15 and TRBJ1-4, with 7 positions matching TRBD1. The CDR3 region has the DNA TGTGCCACCAGCAGAACTCGACAGGGCGAAGGATTTTTT. Its protein is CATSRTRQGEGFF.